This is a list of T cell receptor beta chains from one sample in a study of blood T cells in healthy people across ages. Each CDR3 protein is one row after TCRdb ran MiXCR on the 5' RACE reads. This table holds over 1,300,000 distinct CDR3 sequences, around 59% found once. Specimen: blood. Receptors originate from a young man in good health. The CDR3 runs from the conserved cysteine through the conserved F or W. Fields, in order: J gene, D gene, clone size, V gene, CDR3 protein, CDR3 DNA. A D gene is named only where the DNA matches it firmly. Size is omitted from some rows. Given values are once, few, many or a class for expanded clones.

TRBJ1-2,TRBD1,NA,TRBV11-2,CASSSLQGLNYGYTF,TGTGCCAGCAGCTCGTTACAGGGGCTGAACTATGGCTACACCTTC
TRBJ2-4,NA,few,TRBV20-1,CSANPRNLLAKNIQYF,TGCAGTGCCAACCCTAGGAACCTCTTAGCCAAAAACATTCAGTACTTC
TRBJ2-7,NA,NA,TRBV7-2,CASSPPETGREQYF,TGTGCCAGCAGCCCCCCCGAGACAGGGAGGGAGCAGTACTTC
TRBJ1-1,NA,NA,TRBV6-6,CASSYPQDTEAFF,TGTGCCAGCAGTTACCCACAGGACACTGAAGCTTTCTTT
TRBJ2-1,NA,NA,TRBV4-1,CASSQETGPNEQFF,TGCGCCAGCAGCCAAGAAACTGGGCCCAATGAGCAGTTCTTC
TRBJ2-7,TRBD1,few,TRBV10-3,CAISVGQQYEQYF,TGTGCCATCAGTGTGGGACAGCAGTACGAGCAGTACTTC
TRBJ2-4,TRBD1,few,TRBV4-1,CASSQDSRGLAKNIQYF,TGCGCCAGCAGCCAAGATTCCAGGGGGCTAGCCAAAAACATTCAGTACTTC
TRBJ2-7,NA,NA,TRBV2,CASQGETYEQYF,TGTGCCAGCCAGGGCGAGACCTACGAGCAGTACTTC
TRBJ2-3,TRBD1,NA,TRBV7-2,CASSPRDRGQPDTQYF,TGTGCCAGCAGCCCTCGGGACAGGGGGCAGCCAGATACGCAGTATTTT
TRBJ1-1,NA,few,TRBV29-1,CSVRDDTEAFF,TGCAGCGTCCGGGACGACACTGAAGCTTTCTTT
TRBJ1-6,NA,NA,TRBV27,CASRPRWGKTSNSPLHF,TGTGCCAGCAGACCCCGGTGGGGGAAAACTTCGAATTCACCCCTCCACTTT
TRBJ2-1,NA,NA,TRBV29-1,CSCLPGFTYNEQFF,TGCAGCTGTTTGCCAGGGTTTACGTACAATGAGCAGTTCTTC
TRBJ2-1,NA,NA,TRBV4-2,CASSQEVGGGSSYNEQFF,TGTGCCAGCAGCCAAGAAGTCGGTGGGGGAAGCTCCTACAATGAGCAGTTCTTC
TRBJ2-7,NA,NA,TRBV6-5,CASSYSRDSTSYEQYF,TGTGCCAGCAGTTACTCGCGGGACAGCACCTCCTACGAGCAGTACTTC
TRBJ2-2,TRBD2,NA,TRBV6-1,CASSQIAGRTGELFF,TGTGCCAGCAGTCAAATAGCGGGACGGACCGGGGAGCTGTTTTTT
TRBJ2-2,NA,NA,TRBV12-3/TRBV12-4,CASRTPGLTGELFF,TGTGCCAGCAGAACTCCGGGGCTCACCGGGGAGCTGTTTTTT
TRBJ2-3,TRBD2,NA,TRBV7-7,CASSLARYGRLADTDTQYF,TGTGCCAGCAGCTTAGCGCGTTACGGGAGACTAGCGGACACAGATACGCAGTATTTT
TRBJ2-7,NA,NA,TRBV27,CASSLEGFNSYEQYF,TGTGCCAGCAGTTTGGAGGGGTTTAACTCCTACGAGCAGTACTTC
TRBJ2-2,TRBD1,NA,TRBV15,CAASREPGTGPHGELFF,TGTGCCGCCAGCAGAGAACCCGGGACAGGCCCCCACGGGGAGCTGTTTTTT
TRBJ2-3,NA,NA,TRBV5-1,CASSPGVVADTQYF,TGCGCCAGCAGCCCCGGGGTAGTTGCAGATACGCAGTATTTT
TRBJ1-5,NA,NA,TRBV27,CASSYRPYQPQHF,TGTGCCAGCAGTTACAGGCCCTATCAGCCCCAGCATTTT
TRBJ2-7,NA,NA,TRBV6-2/TRBV6-3,CASRTNLGTGEQYF,TGTGCCAGCAGGACCAACCTTGGGACGGGGGAGCAGTACTTC
TRBJ2-4,NA,NA,TRBV28,CASSQFIRKQYF,TGTGCCAGCAGTCAATTTATAAGGAAACAGTACTTC
TRBJ2-5,NA,NA,TRBV6-1,CASSEWPPSSEQETQYF,TGTGCCAGCAGTGAATGGCCCCCCTCTAGCGAGCAAGAGACCCAGTACTTC
TRBJ2-2,TRBD2,once,TRBV7-9,CASSPGSGRGNTGELFF,TGTGCCAGCAGTCCCGGAAGCGGGAGAGGGAACACCGGGGAGCTGTTTTTT
TRBJ1-2,NA,few,TRBV7-9,CASSFGQKFDGYTF,TGTGCCAGCAGCTTTGGACAAAAGTTTGATGGCTACACCTTC
TRBJ2-2,NA,few,TRBV6-1,CASIVLLNTGELFF,TGTGCCAGCATAGTCCTCCTGAACACCGGGGAGCTGTTTTTT
TRBJ2-2,TRBD1,NA,TRBV29-1,CSARGYTGELFF,TGCAGCGCCAGGGGGTATACCGGGGAGCTGTTTTTT
TRBJ2-1,NA,NA,TRBV7-9,CASSLSPLIGEFF,TGTGCCAGCAGCTTAAGTCCGTTGATTGGTGAGTTCTTC
TRBJ1-1,TRBD1,few,TRBV3-1,CASSLTGVSTEAFF,TGTGCCAGCAGCCTAACAGGGGTTAGCACTGAAGCTTTCTTT
TRBJ2-1,TRBD2,NA,TRBV11-2,CASSLSSGGGAFF,TGTGCCAGCAGCTTATCTAGCGGGGGAGGGGCGTTCTTC
TRBJ2-1,NA,NA,TRBV4-2,CASSQGQHQTIYNEQFF,TGTGCCAGCAGCCAAGGGCAGCACCAAACGATCTACAATGAGCAGTTCTTC
TRBJ2-5,NA,NA,TRBV13,CASRSQAPQETQYF,TGTGCCAGCAGGAGTCAGGCGCCTCAAGAGACCCAGTACTTC
TRBJ2-7,NA,NA,TRBV12-3/TRBV12-4,CASSSTLTNGNEQYF,TGTGCCAGCAGCTCCACCTTGACCAACGGGAACGAGCAGTACTTC
TRBJ2-5,NA,NA,TRBV14,CASSLEQVWETQYF,TGTGCCAGCAGCCTCGAACAGGTCTGGGAGACCCAGTACTTC
TRBJ2-1,NA,NA,TRBV27,CASSFLQGGEQFF,TGTGCCAGCAGTTTCCTACAGGGAGGTGAGCAGTTCTTC
TRBJ2-1,TRBD2,once,TRBV29-1,CSVDGSGGAPYNEQFF,TGCAGCGTTGATGGTAGCGGGGGGGCTCCTTACAATGAGCAGTTCTTC
TRBJ2-7,NA,NA,TRBV18,CASSMDFEGEQYF,TGTGCCAGCTCAATGGACTTTGAGGGCGAGCAGTACTTC
TRBJ2-2,NA,NA,TRBV5-1,CASSLGDELTGELFF,TGCGCCAGCAGCTTGGGGGACGAGCTAACCGGGGAGCTGTTTTTT
TRBJ2-1,TRBD2,NA,TRBV7-9,CASTGSKRGNYNEQFF,TGTGCCAGCACAGGGTCGAAGCGGGGGAACTACAATGAGCAGTTCTTC
TRBJ1-1,TRBD1,NA,TRBV7-2,CASRGDRGNTEAFF,TGTGCCAGCAGGGGTGACAGGGGGAACACTGAAGCTTTCTTT
TRBJ1-2,NA,few,TRBV29-1,CSAAANYGYTF,TGCAGCGCCGCCGCTAACTATGGCTACACCTTC
TRBJ1-1,NA,NA,TRBV5-5,CASSSGRVEAFF,TGTGCCAGCAGCTCAGGACGGGTTGAAGCTTTCTTT
TRBJ2-5,TRBD2,NA,TRBV29-1,CSVEEGLAGEGGHRETQYF,TGCAGCGTTGAAGAAGGACTAGCGGGAGAAGGGGGCCACCGAGAGACCCAGTACTTC
TRBJ2-1,NA,NA,TRBV10-3,CAISAPGYNEQFF,TGTGCCATCAGTGCCCCCGGATACAATGAGCAGTTCTTC
TRBJ2-4,TRBD1,once,TRBV20-1,CSATRGRGYPEQNF,TGCAGTGCTACCAGGGGCAGGGGGTATCCCGAGCAGAACTTC
TRBJ2-2,NA,NA,TRBV7-2,CASSFLGHPGELFF,TGTGCCAGCAGCTTTCTAGGGCATCCCGGGGAGCTGTTTTTT
TRBJ2-5,NA,NA,TRBV6-1,CASSRDSTVNEQYF,TGTGCCAGCAGCCGCGACTCGACAGTCAATGAGCAGTACTTC
TRBJ1-1,NA,NA,TRBV25-1,CASTVGGGTEAFF,TGTGCCAGCACGGTGGGCGGCGGCACTGAAGCTTTCTTT
TRBJ2-5,NA,NA,TRBV20-1,CSARFSVDQETQYF,TGCAGTGCTAGGTTTAGCGTCGACCAAGAGACCCAGTACTTC
TRBJ2-1,TRBD1,once,TRBV28,CASSSQGNGQFF,TGTGCCAGCAGTTCACAGGGGAATGGGCAGTTCTTC
TRBJ2-7,TRBD2,NA,TRBV28,CATELGLAGRTSYEQYF,TGTGCCACCGAACTGGGACTAGCGGGGAGAACTTCCTACGAGCAGTACTTC
TRBJ2-7,NA,NA,TRBV19,CASSDNRDDEQYF,TGTGCCAGTAGTGACAACAGGGACGACGAGCAGTACTTC